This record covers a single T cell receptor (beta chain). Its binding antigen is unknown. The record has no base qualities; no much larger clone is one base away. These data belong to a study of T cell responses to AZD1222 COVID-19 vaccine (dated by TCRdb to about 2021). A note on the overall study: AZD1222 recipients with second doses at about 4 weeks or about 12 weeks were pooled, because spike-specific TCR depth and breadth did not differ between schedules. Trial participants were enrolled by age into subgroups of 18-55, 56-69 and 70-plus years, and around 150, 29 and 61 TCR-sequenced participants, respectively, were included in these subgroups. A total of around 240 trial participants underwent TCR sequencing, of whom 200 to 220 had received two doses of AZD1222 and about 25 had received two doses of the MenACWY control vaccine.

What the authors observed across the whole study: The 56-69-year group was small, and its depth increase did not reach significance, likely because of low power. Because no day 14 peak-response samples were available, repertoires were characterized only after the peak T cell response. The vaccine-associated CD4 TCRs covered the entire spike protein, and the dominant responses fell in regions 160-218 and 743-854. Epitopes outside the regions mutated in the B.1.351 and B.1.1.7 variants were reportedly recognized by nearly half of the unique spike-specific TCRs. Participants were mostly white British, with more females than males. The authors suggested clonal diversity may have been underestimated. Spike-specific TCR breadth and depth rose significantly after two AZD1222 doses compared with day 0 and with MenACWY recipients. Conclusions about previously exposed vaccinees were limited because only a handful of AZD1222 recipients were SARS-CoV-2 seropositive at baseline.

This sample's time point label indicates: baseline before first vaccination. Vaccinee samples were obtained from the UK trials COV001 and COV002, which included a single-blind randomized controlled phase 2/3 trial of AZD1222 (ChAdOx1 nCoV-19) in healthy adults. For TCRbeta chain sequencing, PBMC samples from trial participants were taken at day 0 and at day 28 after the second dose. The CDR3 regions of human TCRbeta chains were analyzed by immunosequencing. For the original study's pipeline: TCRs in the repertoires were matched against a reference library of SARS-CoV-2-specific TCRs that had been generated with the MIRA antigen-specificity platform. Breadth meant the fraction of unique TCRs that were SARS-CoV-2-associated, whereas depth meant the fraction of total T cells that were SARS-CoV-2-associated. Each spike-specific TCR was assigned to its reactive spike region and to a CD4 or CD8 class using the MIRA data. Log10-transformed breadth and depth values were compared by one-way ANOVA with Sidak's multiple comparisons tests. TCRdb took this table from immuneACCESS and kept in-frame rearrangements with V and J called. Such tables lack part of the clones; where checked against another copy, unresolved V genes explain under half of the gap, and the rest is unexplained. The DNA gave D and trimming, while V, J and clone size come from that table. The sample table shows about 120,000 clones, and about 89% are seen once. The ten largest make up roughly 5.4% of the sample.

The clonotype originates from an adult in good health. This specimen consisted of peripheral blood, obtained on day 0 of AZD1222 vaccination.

The DNA is as follows: TGTGCCACTCCAGGGGATTCTGGGGCCAACGTCCTGACTTTC. Its coded protein is CATPGDSGANVLTF. The chain links TRBV19 with TRBJ2-6; the D segment could be TRBD1, given 6 matching bases. V lost 10 bases and J lost 1 base; the stretch between them is 11 bases long. The germline V gene encodes CDR1 LNHDA and CDR2 SQIVND (reference sequence). The CDR3 runs 14 residues from the cysteine to the phenylalanine. Solely the CDR3 DNA is kept, with 42 bases framed from the first base.